Below are 28 T cell receptor beta chains sequenced from a single sample in a study of blood T cell repertoires in COVID-19. Assay: immunoSEQ multiplex PCR; the TCRdb copy retains only in-frame clones and omits some. The table records a few hundred thousand clones, 86% of them present only once. Sequencing used PBMCs or T cells enriched from blood (not recorded which). Every receptor here comes from a middle-aged man who had recovered from COVID-19.

Comment on this clone: The same CDR3 arises from other DNA sequences in this sample as well. The chain employs TRBV28 and TRBJ1-4, with 7 positions matching TRBD1. V lost 2 bases, J lost 8 bases, and 5 bases stayed unmatched. This CDR3 has 14 residues. Germline CDR1 is MDHEN and CDR2 is SYDVKM. CDR3 DNA sequence: TGTGCCAGCAGTTTAAGGGGGCGCAGGGAAAAACTGTTTTTT. Protein: CASSLRGRREKLFF. Drawing the rest from reference TRBV28 and TRBJ1-4, the complete variable domain is DVKVTQSSRYLVKRTGEKVFLECVQDMDHENMFWYRQDPGLGLRLIYFSYDVKMKEKGDIPEGYSVSREKKERFSLILESASTNQTSMYLCASSLRGRREKLFFGSGTQLSVL.

This chain joins TRBV6-2 or TRBV6-3 and TRBJ1-2; 10 positions agree with TRBD1. V lost 4 bases to trimming and J lost 6 bases; unmatched junction nucleotides: 11. The germline V gene encodes CDR1 MNHEY and CDR2 SVGEGT. The CDR3 totals 16 residues. The CDR3 sequence is CASSWTPGTGEDGYTF. In DNA form, the CDR3 reads TGTGCCAGCAGTTGGACCCCGGGGACAGGGGAAGATGGCTACACCTTC.

The rearrangement uses TRBV10-3 and TRBJ2-5; D gene unclear. Deletions cut 3 bases from V and 1 base from J, with 9 bases between. This CDR3 contains 14 residues. CDR1 and CDR2 (germline): ENHRY, SYGVKD. DNA of the CDR3: TGTGCCATCAGTGACCCAGGTCCCCAAGAGACCCAGTACTTC. It encodes CAISDPGPQETQYF.

This clone appeared a few times. This rearrangement joins TRBV7-2 to TRBJ1-2; 8 bases are a match to TRBD1. V lost 7 bases and J lost 5; bases outside the gene matches: 6. The CDR3 consists of 13 residues. CDR1 is SGHTA and CDR2 is FQGNSA in the germline V gene. The CDR3 bases are TGTGCCAGCAACCAACAGGGGGGATATGGCTACACCTTC. Translating gives CASNQQGGYGYTF.

The rearrangement links TRBV27 to TRBJ2-2, with D hard to call. Germline V gene lookup returns CDR1 MNHEY and CDR2 SMNVEV (reference sequence). The germline V and J ends were trimmed by 6 bases and 5 bases, with 10 bases remaining between them. The CDR3 totals 13 residues. CDR3 coding DNA: TGTGCCAGCAGACATGATCCAACCGGGGAGCTGTTTTTT. Translation: CASRHDPTGELFF.

This clone was found a few times. One junction end disagrees with the germline gene, perhaps due to a read error. The rearrangement joins TRBV7-2 to TRBJ1-2; TRBD1 matches 7 bases. Germline values: CDR1 SGHTA, CDR2 FQGNSA. This CDR3 is 13 amino acids long. Here the CDR3 DNA reads TGTGCCAGCAGATTAGGACAGGACTATGGCTACACCTTC. It encodes CASRLGQDYGYTF.

The J gene is TRBJ1-2, the V gene TRBV7-6; 7 bases line up with TRBD1. CDR1 is SGHVS, CDR2 FNYEAQ, per germline. The CDR3 consists of 16 residues. V lost 5 bases and J lost 0; bases outside the gene matches: 9. In nucleotides, the CDR3 is TGTGCCAGCAGCCCTATAGGGGGGACAGCTAACTATGGCTACACCTTC. Translating gives CASSPIGGTANYGYTF.

This rearrangement joins TRBV10-3 to TRBJ2-7; TRBD1 agrees at 7 bases. From germline, CDR1 is ENHRY and CDR2 SYGVKD. The V gene end was trimmed by 6 bases and the J gene end by 2 bases; junction bases not matched to a gene: 10. The CDR3 extends over 15 amino acids. The CDR3, as DNA: TGTGCCATCAGAGCAACAGGGGAAGGGGCCTACGAGCAGTACTTC. This gives the protein CAIRATGEGAYEQYF.

CDR3 region: CASSSPVRGHIGNEQFF. The CDR3 DNA reads as TGTGCCAGCAGCTCCCCGGTCCGCGGGCATATTGGCAATGAGCAGTTCTTC. V gene TRBV7-9 combines with J gene TRBJ2-1; D is perhaps TRBD2 (5 bases). The CDR3 contains 17 residues. Germline values: CDR1 SEHNR, CDR2 FQNEAQ (reference sequence). V dropped 4 bases and J dropped 6 bases, with 22 bases sitting between them.

The chain carries TRBV19 and TRBJ1-5; D is uncertain. The germline V gene encodes CDR1 LNHDA and CDR2 SQIVND (reference sequence). The ends were cut back, 5 bases at V and 6 bases at J, with 14 bases in the middle. The CDR3 consists of 14 residues. CDR3 sequence: CASSLLTGGQPQHF. The CDR3 coding sequence is TGTGCCAGTAGTCTATTGACGGGTGGTCAGCCCCAGCATTTT.

J is TRBJ1-3 and V is TRBV7-2, with D possibly being TRBD1 (6 bases). Germline CDR1 is SGHTA and CDR2 is FQGNSA. Trimming stripped 4 bases from V and 4 bases from J, with 17 bases between. The CDR3 totals 16 residues. Here the CDR3 reads CASSSQTGTQGNTIYF. In DNA, the CDR3 is TGTGCCAGCAGCTCCCAAACCGGGACACAAGGAAACACCATATATTTT.

This clone was counted a few times. The chain is built from TRBV12-3 or TRBV12-4 and TRBJ1-3; perhaps TRBD1 as D (6 bases). The CDR3 length is 13 residues. The V end was cut by 8 bases, the J end by 0 bases, with 8 bases between. This CDR3 reads CASSQGSGNTIYF. CDR3 bases: TGTGCCAGCTCACAGGGCTCTGGAAACACCATATATTTT.

This clone was counted once. The chain employs TRBV5-1 and TRBJ1-1; tentative D call: TRBD1 (6 bases). The CDR3 has 16 residues. V was trimmed by 7 bases and J by 1 base, leaving 20 bases between them. Germline CDR1 is SGHRS and CDR2 is YFSETQ. DNA for the CDR3: TGCGCCAGCGGGAGAGGGACAAGCTATTGGAACACTGAAGCTTTCTTT. This gives the protein CASGRGTSYWNTEAFF.

The J gene is TRBJ1-5, the V gene TRBV19; 10 positions agree with TRBD1. Germline CDR1 and CDR2: LNHDA and SQIVND (reference sequence). V was pared by 4 bases and J by 2 bases, with 8 bases of the junction left unmatched. The length of the CDR3 is 17 residues. CDR3 sequence: CASSNDRGLPRNQPQHF. The CDR3 coding sequence is TGTGCCAGTAGTAACGACAGGGGGCTCCCACGCAATCAGCCCCAGCATTTT.

This chain uses TRBV3-1 (or the pseudogene TRBV3-2) with TRBJ1-2; D perhaps matches TRBD1 (5 bases). Trimming cost V 1 base and J 4 bases, with 10 bases left between them. CDR3 length: 14 residues. The germline V gene has CDR1 LGHDT and CDR2 YNNKEL (reference sequence). The DNA of the CDR3 is TGTGCCAGCAGCCAAGGTGGAGGGGCCTATGGCTACACCTTC. It is translated as CASSQGGGAYGYTF.

The chain carries TRBV11-2 and TRBJ1-2; D perhaps matches TRBD1 (6 bases). The CDR3 sequence is 14 residues long. CDR1 and CDR2 from the germline V gene are SGHAT and FQNNGV. V lost 6 bases to trimming and J lost 7 bases, with 18 bases between them. The DNA of the CDR3 is TGTGCCAGCAGACACGACAGGTCACTGAGTGGCTACACCTTC. Protein sequence: CASRHDRSLSGYTF.

The V gene is TRBV30, the J gene TRBJ2-7, with TRBD2 identical over 12 bases. V dropped 2 bases and J dropped 0; count of bases not matched to a gene: 5. The CDR3 is made up of 16 amino acids. In germline, CDR1 is GTSNPN, CDR2 SVGIG (reference sequence). The chain's CDR3 is CAWSYRLAGASYEQYF. Here the CDR3 DNA reads TGTGCCTGGAGTTACCGACTAGCGGGAGCCTCCTACGAGCAGTACTTC.

Here the CDR3 DNA reads TGTGCCAGCTCACGAAGCGGGGGCCCCCGGGGATCCCAAGAGACCCAGTACTTC. Protein sequence: CASSRSGGPRGSQETQYF. The chain recombines TRBV18 with TRBJ2-5, with 8 nucleotides matching TRBD2. There are 18 residues in the CDR3. V lost 4 bases to trimming and J lost 1 base; unmatched junction nucleotides: 14. Germline CDR1 is KGHSH and CDR2 is LQKENI.

A single count supports this clone. V is TRBV5-1 and J is TRBJ2-3; a weak D match, TRBD2 (6 bases). The V and J ends lost 5 bases and 4 bases respectively, with 14 bases between them. Germline assignment: CDR1 SGHRS and CDR2 YFSETQ. This CDR3 contains 14 residues. CDR3 DNA sequence: TGCGCCAGCAGGGGGGGACGAGGGGCAGATACGCAGTATTTT. Translating it yields CASRGGRGADTQYF.

The chain employs TRBV20-1 and TRBJ2-3, with a possible D match to TRBD2 (5 bases). The length of the CDR3 is 16 residues. Germline values: CDR1 DFQATT, CDR2 SNEGSKA (reference sequence). The ends were cut back, 3 bases at V and 2 bases at J, with 18 bases in the middle. CDR3 protein: CSASAPSEGVTDTQYF. CDR3 nucleotides: TGCAGTGCTAGTGCCCCTAGTGAGGGTGTCACAGATACGCAGTATTTT.

The chain uses TRBV10-3 and TRBJ2-3, with D tentatively TRBD2 (6 bases). V lost 6 bases and J 2 bases, leaving 18 bases between the germline ends. Germline CDR1 ENHRY, CDR2 SYGVKD. The length of the CDR3 is 16 residues. CDR3 sequence: CAISRAGGGNTDTQYF. The CDR3 bases are TGTGCCATCAGCCGGGCAGGCGGCGGGAACACAGATACGCAGTATTTT.

CDR3 nucleotide sequence: TGTGCCAGCAGCTTGGGGGGCCCCTCTGGAAACACCATATATTTT. Translation gives CASSLGGPSGNTIYF. V usage is TRBV5-6 and J usage is TRBJ1-3; maybe TRBD1 (5 bases). CDR3 length equals 15 residues. CDR1 and CDR2 (germline): SGHDT, YYEEEE. Deletions cut 0 bases from V and 0 bases from J, with 7 bases between.

The chain links TRBV6-2 or TRBV6-3 to TRBJ1-5; possibly TRBD1 for D (5 bases). V gave up 2 bases and J gave up 6 bases, with 14 bases separating them. The length of the CDR3 is 15 residues. The germline V gene has CDR1 MNHEY and CDR2 SVGEGT. CDR3 in amino acids: CASSYDGGESQPQHF. The CDR3 DNA reads as TGTGCCAGCAGTTACGACGGGGGTGAAAGTCAGCCCCAGCATTTT.

The chain recombines TRBV21-1 with TRBJ2-7; whether TRBD1, the table's D call, matches the DNA was not checked. TRBV21-1 is designated a pseudogene. The CDR3 covers 18 residues. The CDR3 nucleotides read TGTGCCAGCAGCCCCCAACGCTGGACAGGGGGCGTTCACTACGAGCAGTACTTC. It codes for CASSPQRWTGGVHYEQYF.

This chain uses TRBV7-8 with TRBJ2-7; D may be TRBD2 (5 bases). There are 14 residues in the CDR3. Germline-derived CDR1 and CDR2 are SGHVS and FQNEAQ. Trimming took off 5 bases at V and 6 bases at J, with 17 bases between the two ends. CDR3 in DNA: TGTGCCAGCAGCCCAAGGACTGACCCCAGCGAGCAGTACTTC. It yields the protein CASSPRTDPSEQYF.

J is TRBJ1-2 and V is TRBV6-1, with no clear D. Germline lookup yields CDR1 MNHNS and CDR2 SASEGT. The CDR3 is 15 residues long. Trimming removed 0 bases from V and 3 bases from J, with 11 bases in between. The CDR3: CASSEASGVDYGYTF. The CDR3 DNA reads as TGTGCCAGCAGTGAAGCTTCGGGAGTGGACTATGGCTACACCTTC.

This clone was seen ten or more times. The chain employs TRBV11-3 and TRBJ1-1; 9 bases fit TRBD1. The V gene's germline CDR1 is SGHNT and CDR2 YENEEA. CDR3 size: 15 residues. Trimming took 3 bases from V and 5 from J; bases not matched to a gene: 7. The CDR3 DNA is TGTGCCAGCAGCTTGACAGGGGGAAGAGGGACTGAAGCTTTCTTT. Protein sequence: CASSLTGGRGTEAFF. The whole variable domain, filled in from reference TRBV11-3 and TRBJ1-1, reads EAGVVQSPRYKIIEKKQPVAFWCNPISGHNTLYWYLQNLGQGPELLIRYENEEAVDDSQLPKDRFSAERLKGVDSTLKIQPAELGDSAVYLCASSLTGGRGTEAFFGQGTRLTVV.

V gene TRBV7-2 combines with J gene TRBJ1-6, with D unresolved. This CDR3 region has 12 residues. The germline CDR1 and CDR2 sequences are SGHTA and FQGNSA. Deletions cut 5 bases from V and 10 bases from J, with 9 bases between. The CDR3 DNA sequence: TGTGCCAGCAGCCGACACCTATCACCCCTCCACTTT. Translating it yields CASSRHLSPLHF.